This T cell receptor beta chain derives from a study of neurological immune-mediated disorders. Each CDR3 protein is one row after TCRdb ran MiXCR on the 5' RACE reads. Seen here are tens of thousands of distinct CDR3 sequences, 9.5% to 13% observed once, and the top ten hold 5.8%. The CDR3 has 16 residues. V shed 2 bases, J shed 7 bases, and the junction held 7 bases outside the gene matches. Germline V lookup: CDR1 MDHEN, CDR2 SYDVKM. This clonotype was recorded many times. The sequenced sample consisted of PBMCs. The clonotype was recovered from a woman aged 55-75 years in good health. This chain uses TRBV28 with TRBJ1-6, with 8 bases that match TRBD1. CDR3 residues: CASSLPQQGGNSPLHF. The DNA of the CDR3 is TGTGCCAGCAGTTTACCCCAACAGGGGGGAAATTCACCCCTCCACTTT.